A selection of T cell receptor beta chains follows, all from one sample in a study of cytomegalovirus exposure and HLA in healthy donors. The table came from immunoSEQ multiplex PCR; TCRdb's copy has only in-frame clones and leaves some out. The sample has about 84,000 clones. Sequenced sample: PBMCs. Receptors originate from a man between 45 and 60 years old in good health and CMV-seronegative. Both conserved end residues are part of each CDR3.

V,CDR3
TRBV5-4,CASSYDRVNTQYF
TRBV7-2,CASSATSGLGLYGYTF
TRBV19,CASSIDRGVYEQYF
TRBV10-3,CAISETGVTEAFF
TRBV9,CASSVGEDRVYEQYF
TRBV18,CASSPPSRQGSQPQHF
TRBV30,CAWSRPDRNYQPQHF
TRBV9,CASSVAGGPSNEQFF
TRBV4-2,CASSQEPGLATSYEQYF
TRBV7-9,CASSLDLWQSSPLHF
TRBV4-2,CASSPRERGTGDEKLFF
TRBV4-2,CASSREDRYEQFF
TRBV4-3,CASSQQGQVDSPLHF
TRBV4-1,CASSQSRLGKLFF
TRBV30,CAWGIGGTIYF
TRBV28,CASSLFLEGRGYTF
TRBV2,CASGTGTGSYEQYF
TRBV27,CASSLKAVNIEAFF
TRBV1,CTSRETGTKNIQYF
TRBV5-1,CASSLGASGGSETQYF
TRBV5-1,CASSTMGLVDEKLFF
TRBV7-9,CASSPTNRGTEAFF
TRBV2,CATSRTSSNQPQHF
TRBV11-2,CASSLDAGGNSPLHF
TRBV7-2,CASSPTGLQETQYF
TRBV18,CASSQTSYSNNEQFF
TRBV7-6,CASSSSPTGGRPYEQYF
TRBV4-2,CASSPGQGKETQYF
TRBV2,CASSHIPKSYEQYF
TRBV4-1,CASRMIGGGSNTIYF
TRBV28,CASILVGGTEAFF
TRBV27,CASSLSNRGQSYNSPLHF
TRBV6-6,CASSGRRQGLGNEQFF